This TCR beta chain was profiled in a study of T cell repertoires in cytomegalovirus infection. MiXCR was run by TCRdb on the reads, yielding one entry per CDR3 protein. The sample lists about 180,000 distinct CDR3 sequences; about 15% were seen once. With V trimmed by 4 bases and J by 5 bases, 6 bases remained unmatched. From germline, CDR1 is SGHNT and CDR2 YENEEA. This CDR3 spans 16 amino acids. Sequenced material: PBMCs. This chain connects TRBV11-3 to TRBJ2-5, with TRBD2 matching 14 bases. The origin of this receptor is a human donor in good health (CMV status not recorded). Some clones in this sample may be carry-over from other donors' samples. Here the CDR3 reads CASSSGLAGGEETQYF. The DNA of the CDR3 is TGTGCCAGCAGCTCCGGACTAGCGGGAGGAGAGGAGACCCAGTACTTC.